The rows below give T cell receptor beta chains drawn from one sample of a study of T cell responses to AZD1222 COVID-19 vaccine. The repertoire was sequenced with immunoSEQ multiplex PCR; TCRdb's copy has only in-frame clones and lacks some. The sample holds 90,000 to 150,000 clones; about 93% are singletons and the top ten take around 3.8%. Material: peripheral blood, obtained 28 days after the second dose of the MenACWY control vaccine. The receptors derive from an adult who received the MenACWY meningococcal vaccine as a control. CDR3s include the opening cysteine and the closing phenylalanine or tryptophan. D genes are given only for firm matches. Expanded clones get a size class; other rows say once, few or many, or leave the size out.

CDR3aa: CASSLGGDEAKNIQYF
CDR3nt: TGTGCCAGCAGCTTAGGTGGGGACGAGGCCAAAAACATTCAGTACTTC
j_gene: TRBJ2-4
d_gene: NA
len: 16
v_gene: TRBV7-9
abundance: NA

CDR3aa: CASASSGENIQYF
CDR3nt: TGTGCTAGTGCTAGTAGTGGGGAAAACATTCAGTACTTC
j_gene: TRBJ2-4
d_gene: NA
len: 13
v_gene: TRBV12-5
abundance: NA

CDR3aa: CAITPGLAGYEQYF
CDR3nt: TGTGCCATCACCCCGGGACTAGCGGGATACGAGCAGTACTTC
j_gene: TRBJ2-7
d_gene: TRBD2
len: 14
v_gene: TRBV10-3
abundance: NA

CDR3aa: CATSRLGRTDTQYF
CDR3nt: TGTGCCACCAGCAGACTCGGACGGACAGATACGCAGTATTTT
j_gene: TRBJ2-3
d_gene: NA
len: 14
v_gene: TRBV15
abundance: few

CDR3aa: CASSEAQGFPIDQPQHF
CDR3nt: TGTGCCAGCAGTGAAGCTCAGGGGTTTCCCATCGATCAGCCCCAGCATTTT
j_gene: TRBJ1-5
d_gene: NA
len: 17
v_gene: TRBV6-1
abundance: NA

CDR3aa: CASKSAGEPGETQYF
CDR3nt: TGTGCCAGCAAAAGTGCAGGGGAACCGGGGGAGACCCAGTACTTC
j_gene: TRBJ2-5
d_gene: NA
len: 15
v_gene: TRBV27
abundance: NA

CDR3aa: CSASNAGPSNYGYTF
CDR3nt: TGCAGTGCTAGTAACGCGGGGCCCTCTAACTATGGCTACACCTTC
j_gene: TRBJ1-2
d_gene: NA
len: 15
v_gene: TRBV20-1
abundance: NA

CDR3aa: CASSYATDYYSNQPQHF
CDR3nt: TGTGCCAGCAGTTACGCCACAGACTACTATAGCAATCAGCCCCAGCATTTT
j_gene: TRBJ1-5
d_gene: NA
len: 17
v_gene: TRBV6-2/TRBV6-3
abundance: NA

CDR3aa: CASSPTGSTNEKLFF
CDR3nt: TGTGCCAGCTCACCGACAGGGTCAACTAATGAAAAACTGTTTTTT
j_gene: TRBJ1-4
d_gene: TRBD1
len: 15
v_gene: TRBV18
abundance: NA

CDR3aa: CASSLEQRTPLHF
CDR3nt: TGTGCCAGCAGCTTAGAACAGCGGACACCCCTCCACTTT
j_gene: TRBJ1-6
d_gene: NA
len: 13
v_gene: TRBV11-1
abundance: once

CDR3aa: CASSFQAGETQYF
CDR3nt: TGTGCCAGCAGCTTCCAGGCGGGGGAGACCCAGTACTTC
j_gene: TRBJ2-5
d_gene: NA
len: 13
v_gene: TRBV7-2
abundance: NA

CDR3aa: CASSLAGYEQYF
CDR3nt: TGTGCCAGCAGTTTAGCTGGTTACGAGCAGTACTTC
j_gene: TRBJ2-7
d_gene: NA
len: 12
v_gene: TRBV28
abundance: NA

CDR3aa: CASSLESGRNTEAFF
CDR3nt: TGTGCCAGCAGCTTGGAGTCAGGCCGGAACACTGAAGCTTTCTTT
j_gene: TRBJ1-1
d_gene: NA
len: 15
v_gene: TRBV5-4
abundance: NA

CDR3aa: CASSQEDRVYGYTF
CDR3nt: TGCGCCAGCAGCCAAGAAGACAGGGTCTATGGCTACACCTTC
j_gene: TRBJ1-2
d_gene: TRBD1
len: 14
v_gene: TRBV4-1
abundance: once

CDR3aa: CASSYGRDSGDGYTF
CDR3nt: TGTGCCAGCAGCTACGGTAGGGACAGTGGGGATGGCTACACCTTC
j_gene: TRBJ1-2
d_gene: TRBD1
len: 15
v_gene: TRBV6-5
abundance: NA

CDR3aa: CASRERTGTISPLHF
CDR3nt: TGTGCCAGCAGAGAAAGGACAGGGACAATCTCACCCCTCCACTTT
j_gene: TRBJ1-6
d_gene: TRBD1
len: 15
v_gene: TRBV2
abundance: NA

CDR3aa: CASSRRERGSRDTQYF
CDR3nt: TGTGCCAGCAGCCGTAGGGAGAGAGGGTCAAGAGATACGCAGTATTTT
j_gene: TRBJ2-3
d_gene: NA
len: 16
v_gene: TRBV5-6
abundance: NA

CDR3aa: CASSRHSTDTQYF
CDR3nt: TGTGCCAGCAGTAGACATAGCACAGATACGCAGTATTTT
j_gene: TRBJ2-3
d_gene: NA
len: 13
v_gene: TRBV12-3/TRBV12-4
abundance: NA

CDR3aa: CASGTRPDTQYF
CDR3nt: TGCGCCAGCGGGACTAGGCCAGATACGCAGTATTTT
j_gene: TRBJ2-3
d_gene: TRBD2
len: 12
v_gene: TRBV10-2
abundance: NA

CDR3aa: CASSQNRGTGQNTEAFF
CDR3nt: TGTGCCAGCTCACAAAACCGCGGGACAGGGCAGAACACTGAAGCTTTCTTT
j_gene: TRBJ1-1
d_gene: TRBD1
len: 17
v_gene: TRBV18
abundance: once

CDR3aa: CASSLEANTEAFF
CDR3nt: TGCGCCAGCAGCTTGGAAGCAAACACTGAAGCTTTCTTT
j_gene: TRBJ1-1
d_gene: NA
len: 13
v_gene: TRBV5-1
abundance: NA

CDR3aa: CASANHNQPQHF
CDR3nt: TGTGCCAGCGCTAACCACAATCAGCCCCAGCATTTT
j_gene: TRBJ1-5
d_gene: NA
len: 12
v_gene: TRBV6-5
abundance: NA

CDR3aa: CASSLGQINQPQHF
CDR3nt: TGTGCCAGCAGCCTTGGACAGATTAATCAGCCCCAGCATTTT
j_gene: TRBJ1-5
d_gene: NA
len: 14
v_gene: TRBV6-5
abundance: NA

CDR3aa: CASSDSYNEQFF
CDR3nt: TGTGCCAGCAGTGACTCTTACAATGAGCAGTTCTTC
j_gene: TRBJ2-1
d_gene: NA
len: 12
v_gene: TRBV6-4
abundance: NA

CDR3aa: CASSEERILDRERPGELFF
CDR3nt: TGTGCCAGCAGTGAAGAGAGGATTTTAGACAGGGAGCGGCCCGGGGAGCTGTTTTTT
j_gene: TRBJ2-2
d_gene: TRBD1
len: 19
v_gene: TRBV6-1
abundance: once

CDR3aa: CASSPWFSDSYNQPQHF
CDR3nt: TGTGCCAGCAGTCCTTGGTTCTCCGACTCCTACAATCAGCCCCAGCATTTT
j_gene: TRBJ1-5
d_gene: NA
len: 17
v_gene: TRBV27
abundance: NA

CDR3aa: CASRDRVYNEQFF
CDR3nt: TGCGCCAGCAGGGACAGAGTCTACAATGAGCAGTTCTTC
j_gene: TRBJ2-1
d_gene: NA
len: 13
v_gene: TRBV10-2
abundance: NA

CDR3aa: CASSEWSGSGVQFF
CDR3nt: TGTGCCAGCAGTGAGTGGAGCGGGAGTGGGGTTCAGTTCTTC
j_gene: TRBJ2-1
d_gene: TRBD2
len: 14
v_gene: TRBV25-1
abundance: NA

CDR3aa: CASSPEGLAGDWADTQYF
CDR3nt: TGTGCCAGCAGCCCCGAGGGACTAGCGGGGGATTGGGCAGATACGCAGTATTTT
j_gene: TRBJ2-3
d_gene: TRBD2
len: 18
v_gene: TRBV7-2
abundance: NA

CDR3aa: CAISARQEQNTEAFF
CDR3nt: TGTGCCATCAGTGCTAGACAGGAACAGAACACTGAAGCTTTCTTT
j_gene: TRBJ1-1
d_gene: NA
len: 15
v_gene: TRBV10-3
abundance: NA

CDR3aa: CASSPDSAYEQYF
CDR3nt: TGTGCCAGCAGCCCGGACTCTGCCTACGAGCAGTACTTC
j_gene: TRBJ2-7
d_gene: NA
len: 13
v_gene: TRBV9
abundance: once

CDR3aa: CASSLERGSNQPQHF
CDR3nt: TGTGCCAGCAGCTTAGAGAGGGGTAGCAATCAGCCCCAGCATTTT
j_gene: TRBJ1-5
d_gene: NA
len: 15
v_gene: TRBV7-6
abundance: once

CDR3aa: CASSSWTGGDEKLFF
CDR3nt: TGTGCCAGCAGCTCATGGACAGGGGGGGATGAAAAACTGTTTTTT
j_gene: TRBJ1-4
d_gene: TRBD1
len: 15
v_gene: TRBV7-9
abundance: NA

CDR3aa: CASSLVNSGNTIYF
CDR3nt: TGTGCCAGCAGCTTGGTTAACTCTGGAAACACCATATATTTT
j_gene: TRBJ1-3
d_gene: NA
len: 14
v_gene: TRBV7-9
abundance: NA

CDR3aa: CASSQDLAAWKGYTF
CDR3nt: TGTGCCAGCAGCCAAGATTTAGCGGCGTGGAAGGGCTACACCTTC
j_gene: TRBJ1-2
d_gene: NA
len: 15
v_gene: TRBV3-1/TRBV3-2
abundance: NA

CDR3aa: CAWSGGTDTQYF
CDR3nt: TGTGCCTGGAGTGGGGGCACAGATACGCAGTATTTT
j_gene: TRBJ2-3
d_gene: NA
len: 12
v_gene: TRBV30
abundance: once

CDR3aa: CASSLAAANTGELFF
CDR3nt: TGCGCCAGCAGCTTGGCTGCGGCCAACACCGGGGAGCTGTTTTTT
j_gene: TRBJ2-2
d_gene: NA
len: 15
v_gene: TRBV5-1
abundance: NA

CDR3aa: CASSGTSGSTDTQYF
CDR3nt: TGTGCCAGCAGTGGGACTAGCGGGAGTACAGATACGCAGTATTTT
j_gene: TRBJ2-3
d_gene: TRBD2
len: 15
v_gene: TRBV11-3
abundance: NA

CDR3aa: CASSLNSDAFSGNTIYF
CDR3nt: TGTGCCAGCAGCCTAAATTCGGACGCGTTCTCTGGAAACACCATATATTTT
j_gene: TRBJ1-3
d_gene: NA
len: 17
v_gene: TRBV7-8
abundance: NA

CDR3aa: CASSDPSPPNTEAFF
CDR3nt: TGTGCCAGCAGTGACCCCTCACCCCCGAACACTGAAGCTTTCTTT
j_gene: TRBJ1-1
d_gene: NA
len: 15
v_gene: TRBV25-1
abundance: NA

CDR3aa: CASSIPSGGTRSYNEQFF
CDR3nt: TGTGCCAGTAGTATACCTAGCGGGGGTACCCGATCCTACAATGAGCAGTTCTTC
j_gene: TRBJ2-1
d_gene: TRBD2
len: 18
v_gene: TRBV19
abundance: NA

CDR3aa: CASSATRNTEAFF
CDR3nt: TGTGCCAGTAGTGCAACTCGGAACACTGAAGCTTTCTTT
j_gene: TRBJ1-1
d_gene: NA
len: 13
v_gene: TRBV19
abundance: NA

CDR3aa: CASSPGGNTEAFF
CDR3nt: TGCGCCAGCAGCCCAGGGGGTAACACTGAAGCTTTCTTT
j_gene: TRBJ1-1
d_gene: TRBD1
len: 13
v_gene: TRBV5-1
abundance: NA